Shown below are 14 T cell receptor beta chains from a single sample sequenced in a study of blood T cell repertoires in COVID-19. Profiling relied on immunoSEQ multiplex PCR, and the TCRdb table lists in-frame clones only, not all of them. The data show roughly 220,000 clones, approximately 80% seen once. Sequencing was carried out using peripheral blood. The receptors shown here come from a woman aged 40 to 50 who had recovered from COVID-19.

This rearrangement joins TRBV5-1 to TRBJ2-7, with a possible D match to TRBD2 (6 bases). V was cut by 0 bases and J by 2 bases, with 12 bases left in between. Looked up from germline, CDR1 is SGHRS and CDR2 is YFSETQ. This CDR3 contains 15 residues. CDR3 region: CASSLAGGQPYEQYF. For the CDR3, the DNA is TGCGCCAGCAGCTTGGCTGGAGGGCAGCCCTACGAGCAGTACTTC. Supplemented by reference TRBV5-1 and TRBJ2-7, the full variable domain reads KAGVTQTPRYLIKTRGQQVTLSCSPISGHRSVSWYQQTPGQGLQFLFEYFSETQRNKGNFPGRFSGRQFSNSRSEMNVSTLELGDSALYLCASSLAGGQPYEQYFGPGTRLTVT.

Only one count was recorded for this clone. The gene calls are TRBV9 and TRBJ1-2; 7 nucleotides match TRBD1. Germline V lookup: CDR1 SGDLS, CDR2 YYNGEE. This CDR3 has 16 amino acids. V lost 0 bases, J lost 4 bases, and 9 bases stayed unmatched. The CDR3 DNA sequence: TGTGCCAGCAGCGTAGGAACCGGGACAGATATCTATGGCTACACCTTC. Translation: CASSVGTGTDIYGYTF.

The chain recombines TRBV5-8 with TRBJ1-4; D is possibly TRBD1 (5 bases). Trimming stripped 4 bases from V and 8 bases from J, with 18 bases between. The CDR3 is made up of 15 amino acids. The V gene's germline CDR1 is SGHTS and CDR2 YDEGEE. The CDR3 reads CASSQLTGAEEKLFF. The CDR3 nucleotides are TGTGCCAGCAGCCAGCTAACTGGGGCAGAAGAAAAACTGTTTTTT. The full variable domain, its missing parts supplied by reference TRBV5-8 and TRBJ1-4, is EAGVTQSPTHLIKTRGQQATLRCSPISGHTSVYWYQQALGLGLQFLLWYDEGEERNRGNFPPRFSGRQFPNYSSELNVNALELEDSALYLCASSQLTGAEEKLFFGSGTQLSVL.

This chain links TRBV28 with TRBJ2-3, with TRBD1 matching over 7 bases. Trimming took 6 bases from V and 4 from J; bases not matched to a gene: 10. Germline CDR1 is MDHEN and CDR2 is SYDVKM. The CDR3 extends over 15 amino acids. Written as DNA, the CDR3 is TGTGCCAGCAGCGGCCGTGACAGGGTGGCAGATACGCAGTATTTT. Its translation is CASSGRDRVADTQYF.

The rearrangement links TRBV6-2 or TRBV6-3 to TRBJ2-7, with D tentatively TRBD1 (5 bases). The V end was cut by 2 bases, the J end by 3 bases, with 14 bases between. The CDR3 loop spans 15 amino acids. CDR1 and CDR2 (germline): MNHEY, SVGEGT. CDR3 coding DNA: TGTGCCAGCAGTTACGAGCAGGGTTCCGTCTACGAGCAGTACTTC. Translation gives CASSYEQGSVYEQYF.

This clone was observed once. The chain has TRBV19 and TRBJ2-3, with 10 bases matching TRBD1. CDR1 is LNHDA and CDR2 is SQIVND in the germline V gene (reference sequence). The CDR3 extends over 16 amino acids. With 3 bases clipped from V and 5 bases from J, the junction kept 8 bases outside the gene matches. CDR3 protein: CASSMNPGQGKDTQYF. CDR3 bases: TGTGCCAGTAGTATGAACCCGGGACAGGGGAAAGATACGCAGTATTTT.

The chain is built from TRBV5-6 and TRBJ1-1; D gene ambiguous. The ends were cut back, 1 base at V and 0 bases at J, with 7 bases in the middle. Germline assignment: CDR1 SGHDT and CDR2 YYEEEE. The CDR3 consists of 14 residues. CDR3 in amino acids: CASSLSGMNTEAFF. DNA for the CDR3: TGTGCCAGCAGCTTGAGTGGCATGAACACTGAAGCTTTCTTT.

The rearrangement joins TRBV30 to TRBJ1-1; 8 nucleotides agree with TRBD1. Germline V CDR1 and CDR2: GTSNPN, SVGIG (reference sequence). The CDR3 consists of 13 residues. J was trimmed by 1 base and V by 5 bases; bases with no gene match: 3. In DNA, the CDR3 is TGTGCCTGGGACAGGGGACAGAACACTGAAGCTTTCTTT. Protein product: CAWDRGQNTEAFF.

The genes are TRBV11-2 and TRBJ1-2; D is unclear. The ends were cut back, 3 bases at V and 5 bases at J, with 10 bases in the middle. This CDR3 region has 13 residues. CDR1 is SGHAT, CDR2 FQNNGV, per germline. This CDR3 reads CASSLTEDYGYTF. The CDR3 bases are TGTGCCAGCAGCTTGACGGAGGATTATGGCTACACCTTC.

CDR3 protein: CASSPRGGNYGYTF. DNA of the CDR3: TGTGCCAGCAGCCCTCGTGGCGGGAACTATGGCTACACCTTC. The V and J genes are TRBV7-6 and TRBJ1-2; D ambiguous. Trimming cost V 5 bases and J 2 bases, with 12 bases left between them. Germline V gene lookup returns CDR1 SGHVS and CDR2 FNYEAQ. The CDR3 is 14 amino acids. The full variable domain, in which reference TRBV7-6 and TRBJ1-2 provide the parts outside the CDR3, is GAGVSQSPRYKVTKRGQDVALRCDPISGHVSLYWYRQALGQGPEFLTYFNYEAQQDKSGLPNDRFSAERPEGSISTLTIQRTEQRDSAMYRCASSPRGGNYGYTFGSGTRLTVV.

Note on this clone: One end of the junction fails to match germline, which may point to a read error. The V and J genes are TRBV3-1 (or the pseudogene TRBV3-2) and TRBJ1-4; no clear D. Germline CDR1 reads LGHDT; CDR2 reads YNNKEL (reference sequence). The CDR3 length is 16 residues. The CDR3 DNA follows: TGTGCCAGCAGCCTTAAGGAGAGACGCCCTAAAGAAAAACTGTTTTTT. As protein: CASSLKERRPKEKLFF.

V gene TRBV18 combines with J gene TRBJ1-4, with D tentatively TRBD1 (5 bases). CDR1 is KGHSH and CDR2 is LQKENI in the germline V gene. The CDR3 is made up of 16 amino acids. V was trimmed by 1 base and J by 4 bases, leaving 13 bases between them. CDR3: CASSPLQGTHNEKLFF. In DNA form, the CDR3 reads TGTGCCAGCTCACCACTCCAGGGCACTCATAATGAAAAACTGTTTTTT.

This rearrangement joins TRBV4-2 to TRBJ1-4; 8 bases match TRBD1. V was pared by 2 bases and J by 7 bases, with 12 bases of the junction left unmatched. Per the germline V gene, CDR1 is LGHNA and CDR2 is YNFKEQ. The CDR3 contains 17 residues. CDR3 sequence: CASSQIPSDRVGEKLFF. The DNA of the CDR3 is TGTGCCAGCAGCCAAATCCCGTCGGACAGGGTGGGTGAAAAACTGTTTTTT.

The gene calls are TRBV5-6 and TRBJ1-1, with D perhaps matching TRBD1 (5 bases). V was pared by 4 bases and J by 1 base, with 8 bases between. Germline CDR1 reads SGHDT; CDR2 reads YYEEEE. This CDR3 has 13 amino acids. CDR3 sequence (DNA): TGTGCCAGCAGCCCAGGACAGAACACTGAAGCTTTCTTT. It codes for CASSPGQNTEAFF.